These 17 T cell receptor beta chains originate from one sample sequenced in a study of cytomegalovirus exposure and HLA in healthy donors (dated by TCRdb to 2017 to 2019). The method was the immunoSEQ multiplex PCR assay. TCRdb took this table from immuneACCESS and kept in-frame rearrangements with V and J called. Such tables lack part of the clones; where checked against another copy, unresolved V genes explain under half of the gap, and the rest is unexplained. For this sample there are roughly 180,000 clones; 84% appear just once. Approximately 7% of the sample belongs to the ten largest clones. Sequenced input: PBMCs. The source of these receptors is a man younger than 35 in good health and CMV-seropositive.

The chain links TRBV6-4 to TRBJ2-3; D may be TRBD1 (6 bases). The CDR3 spans 15 residues. V shed 7 bases and J shed 2 bases, with 16 bases lying between them. Germline V CDR1 and CDR2: MRHNA, SNTAGT. The CDR3 here is CASKEQGLYTDTQYF. CDR3 DNA: TGTGCCAGCAAGGAACAGGGTTTGTACACAGATACGCAGTATTTT.

V is TRBV27 and J is TRBJ2-7, with D perhaps matching TRBD2 (6 bases). Germline V lookup: CDR1 MNHEY, CDR2 SMNVEV (reference sequence). This CDR3 comprises 14 residues. The germline V and J ends were trimmed by 3 bases and 4 bases, with 13 bases remaining between them. CDR3 sequence: CASSFGRTGYEQYF. As DNA, the CDR3 is TGTGCCAGCAGTTTTGGGAGGACCGGGTACGAGCAGTACTTC.

The genes are TRBV30 and TRBJ1-3; TRBD1 agrees at 8 bases. Germline CDR1 and CDR2: GTSNPN and SVGIG (reference sequence). CDR3 size: 15 residues. Trimming removed 0 bases from V and 7 bases from J; junction bases left unmatched: 8. In DNA, the CDR3 is TGTGCCTGGAGTGTACTTGGACAGGGAGGGAACACCATATATTTT. Its translation: CAWSVLGQGGNTIYF.

V and J are TRBV7-3 and TRBJ2-1; tentative D call: TRBD1 (5 bases). Per the germline V gene, CDR1 is SGHTA and CDR2 is FQGTGA. The CDR3 has 13 residues. The V gene lost 5 bases and the J gene lost 5 bases, with 10 bases spanning the gap. The CDR3 loop reads CASSTRADNEQFF. CDR3 coding DNA: TGTGCCAGCAGCACCAGGGCAGACAATGAGCAGTTCTTC.

The chain couples TRBV6-6 to TRBJ1-2, with D uncertain. Per germline, CDR1 MNHNY and CDR2 SVGAGI (reference sequence). The CDR3 covers 12 residues. Trimming cost V 5 bases and J 3 bases, with 7 bases left between them. In nucleotides, the CDR3 is TGTGCCAGCAGTCTCCCCGACTATGGCTACACCTTC. Its protein is CASSLPDYGYTF.

The chain joins TRBV7-2 to TRBJ1-5, with TRBD1 identical over 7 bases. In germline, CDR1 is SGHTA, CDR2 FQGNSA. The CDR3 contains 14 residues. With V trimmed by 4 bases and J by 6 bases, 6 bases remained unmatched. This chain's CDR3 is CASSSRTGVQPQHF. CDR3 nucleotides: TGTGCCAGCAGCTCTCGGACAGGTGTTCAGCCCCAGCATTTT. Full variable domain (missing parts from reference TRBV7-2 and TRBJ1-5): GAGVSQSPSNKVTEKGKDVELRCDPISGHTALYWYRQSLGQGLEFLIYFQGNSAPDKSGLPSDRFSAERTGGSVSTLTIQRTQQEDSAVYLCASSSRTGVQPQHFGDGTRLSIL.

The V and J genes are TRBV7-2 and TRBJ1-5; D unresolved. CDR3 size: 15 residues. Germline CDR1 is SGHTA and CDR2 is FQGNSA. The V and J ends lost 3 bases and 3 bases respectively, with 12 bases between them. For the CDR3, the DNA is TGTGCCAGCAGCTTGGGTGAGGGATACAATCAGCCCCAGCATTTT. Translation gives CASSLGEGYNQPQHF.

The J gene is TRBJ2-3, the V gene TRBV28; the D is unclear. Per germline, CDR1 MDHEN and CDR2 SYDVKM. Trimming removed 8 bases from V and 6 bases from J, with 15 bases in between. The CDR3 loop spans 13 amino acids. The CDR3: CASYTSGSDTQYF. The CDR3 DNA reads TGTGCCAGCTATACCTCGGGTTCTGATACGCAGTATTTT. Variable domain in full (rest from reference TRBV28 and TRBJ2-3): DVKVTQSSRYLVKRTGEKVFLECVQDMDHENMFWYRQDPGLGLRLIYFSYDVKMKEKGDIPEGYSVSREKKERFSLILESASTNQTSMYLCASYTSGSDTQYFGPGTRLTVL.

A single count supports this clone. The chain combines TRBV11-2 with TRBJ2-3, with TRBD1 as a possible D gene (6 bases). The V end lost 4 bases, the J end lost 3 bases, and 11 bases lay between the germline ends. The CDR3 is 14 amino acids. CDR1 and CDR2 from the germline V gene are SGHAT and FQNNGV. The CDR3 loop is CASSSVDRTDTQYF. CDR3 coding DNA: TGTGCCAGCAGCTCCGTGGACAGAACAGATACGCAGTATTTT. Looking up the rest from reference TRBV11-2 and TRBJ2-3 gives the full variable domain: EAGVAQSPRYKIIEKRQSVAFWCNPISGHATLYWYQQILGQGPKLLIQFQNNGVVDDSQLPKDRFSAERLKGVDSTLKIQPAKLEDSAVYLCASSSVDRTDTQYFGPGTRLTVL.

The rearrangement joins TRBV10-1 to TRBJ1-1, with TRBD1 matching over 7 bases. Germline trimming cut 3 bases from V and 9 bases from J; bases unmatched to any gene: 7. The CDR3 spans 13 residues. Looked up from germline, CDR1 is WNHNN and CDR2 is SYGVQD (reference sequence). CDR3 DNA sequence: TGCGCCAGCAGTGAACGACAGGGTGTTCAAGCTTTCTTT. Translated: CASSERQGVQAFF.

This clone was seen only a few times. The rearrangement joins TRBV18 to TRBJ2-7, with D possibly TRBD1 on 5 matching bases. CDR1 and CDR2 from the germline V gene are KGHSH and LQKENI. The CDR3 consists of 15 residues. Trimming pared 1 base from V and 1 base from J, leaving 11 bases between. CDR3 bases: TGTGCCAGCTCACCACGGGGCAAAACTTCCTACGAGCAGTACTTC. Encoded protein: CASSPRGKTSYEQYF.

This clone was counted once. The rearrangement uses TRBV27 and TRBJ2-3, with TRBD1 matching 8 bases. V lost 5 bases to trimming and J lost 0 bases; unmatched junction nucleotides: 10. The germline V gene encodes CDR1 MNHEY and CDR2 SMNVEV (reference sequence). The CDR3 is 17 residues long. The CDR3 sequence: CASSPRTGTASTDTQYF. The CDR3 DNA reads TGTGCCAGCAGTCCCCGGACAGGGACTGCTAGCACAGATACGCAGTATTTT.

The chain recombines TRBV9 with TRBJ2-3; the D gene is possibly TRBD1 (5 bases). The CDR3 extends over 16 amino acids. Between the trimmed V and J ends, which lost 3 bases and 0 bases, there was a span of 14 bases. The germline V gene has CDR1 SGDLS and CDR2 YYNGEE. CDR3 amino acids: CASSGRWGGSTDTQYF. CDR3 DNA sequence: TGTGCCAGCAGCGGACGGTGGGGCGGCAGCACAGATACGCAGTATTTT.

CDR3 DNA sequence: TGTGCCTACGCTAGCGGGAGACAAGAGACCCAGTACTTC. Residues: CAYASGRQETQYF. The chain employs TRBV30 and TRBJ2-5, with TRBD2 identical over 10 bases. The CDR3 covers 13 residues. The ends lost 7 bases at V and 2 bases at J; junction bases unmatched: 4. The V gene's germline CDR1 is GTSNPN and CDR2 SVGIG (reference sequence).

V and J are TRBV7-3 and TRBJ2-1; TRBD2 aligns across 14 bases. With 4 bases clipped from V and 8 bases from J, the junction kept 13 bases outside the gene matches. Germline-derived CDR1 and CDR2 are SGHTA and FQGTGA. This CDR3 has 18 residues. The CDR3 loop is CASSSIPPTSGRADEQFF. CDR3 DNA sequence: TGTGCCAGCAGCTCCATCCCACCGACTAGCGGGAGGGCCGATGAGCAGTTCTTC. The entire variable domain, with the rest obtained from reference TRBV7-3 and TRBJ2-1, is as follows: GAGVSQTPSNKVTEKGKYVELRCDPISGHTALYWYRQSLGQGPEFLIYFQGTGAADDSGLPNDRFFAVRPEGSVSTLKIQRTERGDSAVYLCASSSIPPTSGRADEQFFGPGTRLTVL.

This clone was seen a handful of times. The chain uses TRBV7-8 and TRBJ2-7; 9 bases agree with TRBD2. The length of the CDR3 is 14 residues. Trimming at V came to 0 bases and at J to 7 bases, leaving 4 bases not matched to a gene. Germline CDR1 and CDR2: SGHVS and FQNEAQ. The CDR3 DNA follows: TGTGCCAGCAGCTTAGCCGGTAGCGGGGGAGAGCAGTACTTC. Protein product: CASSLAGSGGEQYF.

This clone turned up a few times. The chain is built from TRBV5-1 and TRBJ1-1, with 9 positions matching TRBD1. The CDR3 is 15 amino acids. Germline V lookup: CDR1 SGHRS, CDR2 YFSETQ. Trimming cost V 0 bases and J 4 bases; bases outside gene matches: 4. CDR3 sequence reads: CASSLGQGGSTEAFF. The CDR3 DNA sequence: TGCGCCAGCAGCTTGGGACAGGGGGGCTCCACTGAAGCTTTCTTT.